Below are 21 T cell receptor beta chains sequenced from a single sample in a study of T cell responses to AZD1222 COVID-19 vaccine (dated by TCRdb to about 2021). According to the study, the label for this sample's time point signals: baseline before first vaccination. The library was built by means of the immunoSEQ multiplex PCR assay. In TCRdb, the immuneACCESS table is reduced to in-frame sequences with V and J assigned. These tables do not hold every clone; where another copy was compared, an unresolved V gene accounts for under half, and the others remain unexplained. The sample table lists 100,000 or so clones, 85% to 90% of them with a count of one. 3% to 3.5% of the sample goes to the ten largest clones. The material was peripheral blood, obtained on day 0 of AZD1222 vaccination. Receptor source: an adult in good health.

This chain uses TRBV25-1 with TRBJ2-7; D gene uncertain. The CDR3 contains 12 residues. The germline CDR1 and CDR2 sequences are MGHDK and SYGVNS. Trimming pared 6 bases from V and 4 bases from J, leaving 10 bases between. CDR3 in DNA: TGTGCCAGCAGCGACCACGGGTACGAGCAGTACTTC. Its protein product is CASSDHGYEQYF.

This clone was recorded once. The chain uses TRBV3-1 (or the pseudogene TRBV3-2) and TRBJ2-3; possibly TRBD1 for D (6 bases). V gave up 4 bases and J gave up 4 bases, with 15 bases separating them. Germline values: CDR1 LGHDT, CDR2 YNNKEL (reference sequence). The CDR3 is 15 residues long. Here the CDR3 reads CASSRRGVGSDTQYF. CDR3 coding DNA: TGTGCCAGCAGCCGCAGGGGCGTCGGATCAGATACGCAGTATTTT.

This chain connects TRBV4-2 to TRBJ1-4; D gene ambiguous. Trimming shortened V by 3 bases and J by 4 bases, and 3 bases separated the two germline ends. Germline CDR1 reads LGHNA; CDR2 reads YNFKEQ. CDR3 length: 12 amino acids. The CDR3 sequence is CASSHSNEKLFF. In nucleotides, the CDR3 is TGTGCCAGCAGCCACAGTAATGAAAAACTGTTTTTT.

This clone was observed a single time. The V gene is TRBV12-3 or TRBV12-4, the J gene TRBJ2-7; D unclear. The CDR3 spans 13 residues. V gave up 3 bases and J gave up 3 bases, with 9 bases separating them. Written as DNA, the CDR3 is TGTGCCAGCAGTTTTTTCGGTCACTACGAGCAGTACTTC. It codes for CASSFFGHYEQYF.

The V gene is TRBV9, the J gene TRBJ2-5; TRBD2 matches 7 bases. CDR1 is SGDLS, CDR2 YYNGEE, per germline. This CDR3 has 16 residues. V gave up 0 bases and J gave up 2 bases; unmatched junction bases: 7. The CDR3 bases are TGTGCCAGCAGCGTAGAGGGTCGGGGGGTACAAGAGACCCAGTACTTC. Its translation: CASSVEGRGVQETQYF.

The V call is TRBV7-2, the J call TRBJ1-4; D perhaps matches TRBD1 (5 bases). Trimming pared 7 bases from V and 3 bases from J, leaving 15 bases between. The CDR3 length is 15 residues. Germline CDR1 and CDR2: SGHTA and FQGNSA. The CDR3 sequence: CASTRSAGSNEKLFF. In nucleotides, the CDR3 is TGTGCCAGCACCCGGTCGGCAGGGTCTAATGAAAAACTGTTTTTT.

CDR3 DNA: TGTGCCAGCAGCCAGGGGTACCGCAATCAGCCCCAGCATTTT. It yields the protein CASSQGYRNQPQHF. The rearrangement uses TRBV3-1 (or the pseudogene TRBV3-2) and TRBJ1-5, with D unresolved. This CDR3 region has 14 residues. Trimming took off 3 bases at V and 2 bases at J, with 8 bases between the two ends. Germline V gene data show CDR1 as LGHDT and CDR2 as YNNKEL (reference sequence).

The rearrangement joins TRBV7-3 to TRBJ2-6; TRBD2 might be the D (6 bases). The CDR3 sequence is 15 residues long. Trimming removed 5 bases at V and 0 bases at J, with 8 bases between. Germline CDR1 and CDR2: SGHTA and FQGTGA. CDR3 in DNA: TGTGCCAGCAGCCCTAGCGTCTCTGGGGCCAACGTCCTGACTTTC. Amino acids: CASSPSVSGANVLTF.

This clone was seen once. The chain uses TRBV7-7 and TRBJ2-5, with D possibly being TRBD1 (6 bases). The CDR3 extends over 15 amino acids. CDR1 and CDR2 from the germline V gene are SSHAT and FNYEAQ (reference sequence). Trimming stripped 2 bases from V and 1 base from J, with 11 bases between. This CDR3 is CASSLSLGGQETQYF. The CDR3 DNA is TGTGCCAGCAGCTTATCGCTAGGGGGCCAAGAGACCCAGTACTTC.

The chain is built from TRBV20-1 and TRBJ1-6; D gene unclear. V lost 3 bases to trimming and J lost 5 bases, with 8 bases between them. CDR3 size: 13 residues. Germline V CDR1 and CDR2: DFQATT, SNEGSKA (reference sequence). DNA of the CDR3: TGCAGTGCTAGTCCCTTACATAATTCACCCCTCCACTTT. As protein: CSASPLHNSPLHF.

The chain combines TRBV28 with TRBJ1-3; D may be TRBD1 (6 bases). The CDR3 spans 16 residues. The V gene's germline CDR1 is MDHEN and CDR2 SYDVKM. Trimming left V 10 bases short and J 0 bases short, with 19 bases between. CDR3 DNA sequence: TGTGCCACCACAAGGGGCAGGGGATTCTCTGGAAACACCATATATTTT. Amino acids: CATTRGRGFSGNTIYF.

The sample holds one count of this clone. This chain links TRBV7-9 with TRBJ1-6, with D uncertain. V was trimmed by 5 bases and J by 5 bases, leaving 10 bases between them. The CDR3 contains 14 residues. Germline CDR1 is SEHNR and CDR2 is FQNEAQ (reference sequence). The CDR3 DNA sequence: TGTGCCAGCAGCGTCGACGGGGATAATTCACCCCTCCACTTT. Amino acid sequence: CASSVDGDNSPLHF.

This rearrangement joins TRBV6-5 to TRBJ2-5, with 10 nucleotides matching TRBD2. The CDR3 covers 15 residues. Germline CDR1 MNHEY, CDR2 SVGAGI. Trimming cost V 6 bases and J 12 bases; bases outside gene matches: 16. The CDR3 region is CASSSLRTSGSSEYF. The CDR3 nucleotides are TGTGCCAGCAGCTCCCTGAGGACTAGCGGATCCTCGGAGTACTTC.

V gene TRBV7-9 combines with J gene TRBJ1-6, with D possibly being TRBD1 (6 bases). The ends were cut back, 8 bases at V and 6 bases at J, with 20 bases in the middle. Germline-derived CDR1 and CDR2 are SEHNR and FQNEAQ (reference sequence). CDR3 length: 16 residues. CDR3 DNA: TGTGCCAGCTCGAAGGGACACGTCCGGGTTAATTCACCCCTCCACTTT. This gives the protein CASSKGHVRVNSPLHF.

The V call is TRBV5-1, the J call TRBJ2-2; 10 bases match TRBD2. Germline lookup yields CDR1 SGHRS and CDR2 YFSETQ. The CDR3 has 17 residues. V shed 7 bases and J 3 bases; nucleotides not matched to a gene: 12. For the CDR3, the DNA is TGCGCCAGCGGACGAACAGCGGGGGGGCCTGACACCGGGGAGCTGTTTTTT. Translated, it gives CASGRTAGGPDTGELFF. The variable domain in full, completed from reference TRBV5-1 and TRBJ2-2, reads KAGVTQTPRYLIKTRGQQVTLSCSPISGHRSVSWYQQTPGQGLQFLFEYFSETQRNKGNFPGRFSGRQFSNSRSEMNVSTLELGDSALYLCASGRTAGGPDTGELFFGEGSRLTVL.

This clone has just a few counts. The chain recombines TRBV3-1 (or the pseudogene TRBV3-2) with TRBJ2-4, with D perhaps TRBD1 (5 bases). The ends were cut back, 4 bases at V and 12 bases at J, with 16 bases in the middle. The CDR3 runs 13 residues. Germline V gives CDR1 LGHDT, CDR2 YNNKEL (reference sequence). CDR3 sequence (DNA): TGTGCCAGCAGCCCTCACCCTCAGGGATCTCAGTACTTC. This sequence encodes CASSPHPQGSQYF.

The V call is TRBV15, the J call TRBJ1-1; 7 positions agree with TRBD1. The V and J ends lost 7 bases and 5 bases, in that order; junction bases with no gene match: 10. In germline, CDR1 is LNHNV, CDR2 YYDKDF (reference sequence). The CDR3 is 14 amino acids. CDR3 sequence: CATTERTGKTEAFF. Written as DNA, the CDR3 is TGTGCCACCACCGAGAGGACAGGAAAAACTGAAGCTTTCTTT.

The chain links TRBV7-3 to TRBJ2-1; the D call may be TRBD1 or TRBD2 (5 bases each). Germline V lookup: CDR1 SGHTA, CDR2 FQGTGA. This CDR3 is 14 amino acids long. The V end lost 5 bases, the J end lost 3 bases, and 11 bases lay between the germline ends. The CDR3 loop reads CASSPGRDYNEQFF. The CDR3 region has the DNA TGTGCCAGCAGCCCGGGACGGGACTACAATGAGCAGTTCTTC.

The chain combines TRBV7-3 with TRBJ1-6; 9 bases fit TRBD1. V lost 5 bases to trimming and J lost 7 bases; unmatched junction nucleotides: 3. The CDR3 has 14 residues. Per germline, CDR1 SGHTA and CDR2 FQGTGA. The CDR3 DNA sequence: TGTGCCAGCAGCACCGGGACAGGGAATTCACCCCTCCACTTT. It codes for CASSTGTGNSPLHF.

CDR3 DNA sequence: TGCGCCAGCAGCCTTCTGGGGGGGCAACTACCCACAGATACGCAGTATTTT. Translating gives CASSLLGGQLPTDTQYF. The gene calls are TRBV5-1 and TRBJ2-3; a weak D match, TRBD2 (7 bases). With 4 bases removed from V and 2 bases from J, the gap between germline ends came to 20 bases. CDR3 length: 17 residues. CDR1 and CDR2 (germline): SGHRS, YFSETQ.

V usage is TRBV6-2 or TRBV6-3 and J usage is TRBJ1-1, with 9 bases lining up with TRBD1. Germline-derived CDR1 and CDR2 are MNHEY and SVGEGT. This CDR3 region has 17 residues. V trimming: 0 bases; J trimming: 5 bases; junction bases outside the gene matches: 10. The CDR3 reads CASSYSAGTGMRTEAFF. CDR3 in DNA: TGTGCCAGCAGTTACTCGGCCGGGACAGGGATGAGGACTGAAGCTTTCTTT.